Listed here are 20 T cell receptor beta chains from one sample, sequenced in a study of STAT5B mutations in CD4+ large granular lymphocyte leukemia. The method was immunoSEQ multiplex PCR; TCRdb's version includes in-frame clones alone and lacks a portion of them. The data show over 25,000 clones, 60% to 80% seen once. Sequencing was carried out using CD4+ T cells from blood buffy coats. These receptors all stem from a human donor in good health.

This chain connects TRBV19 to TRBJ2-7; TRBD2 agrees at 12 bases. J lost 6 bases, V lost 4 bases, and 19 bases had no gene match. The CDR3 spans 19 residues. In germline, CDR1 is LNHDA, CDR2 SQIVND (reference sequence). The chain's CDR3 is CASSRERLAGEAGPREQYF. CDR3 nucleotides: TGTGCCAGTAGTAGAGAGAGACTAGCGGGGGAAGCCGGTCCGCGCGAGCAGTACTTC.

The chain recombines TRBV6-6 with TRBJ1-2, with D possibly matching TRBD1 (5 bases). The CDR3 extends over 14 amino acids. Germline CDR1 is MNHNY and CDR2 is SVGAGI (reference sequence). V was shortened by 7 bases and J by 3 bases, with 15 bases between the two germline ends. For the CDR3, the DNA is TGTGCCAGCACCGTTAGGGACCAGGACTATGGCTACACCTTC. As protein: CASTVRDQDYGYTF.

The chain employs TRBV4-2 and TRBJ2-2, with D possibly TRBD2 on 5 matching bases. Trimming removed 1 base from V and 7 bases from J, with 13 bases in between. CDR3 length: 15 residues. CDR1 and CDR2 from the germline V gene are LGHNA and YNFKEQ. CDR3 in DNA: TGTGCCAGCAGCCAAGGGCCAGCGGCGGGCGGGGAGCTGTTTTTT. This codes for CASSQGPAAGGELFF.

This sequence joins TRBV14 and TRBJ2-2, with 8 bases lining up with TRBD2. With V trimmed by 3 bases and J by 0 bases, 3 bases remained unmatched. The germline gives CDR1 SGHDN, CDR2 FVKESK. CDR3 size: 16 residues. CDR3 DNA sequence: TGTGCCAGCAGCCAGGCGGGACTAGCGAACACCGGGGAGCTGTTTTTT. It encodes CASSQAGLANTGELFF.

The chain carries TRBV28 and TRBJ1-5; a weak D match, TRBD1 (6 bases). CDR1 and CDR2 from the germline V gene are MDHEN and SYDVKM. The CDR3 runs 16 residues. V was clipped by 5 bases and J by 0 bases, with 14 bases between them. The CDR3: CASSPKYRVSNQPQHF. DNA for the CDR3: TGTGCCAGCAGTCCAAAGTACAGGGTTAGCAATCAGCCCCAGCATTTT.

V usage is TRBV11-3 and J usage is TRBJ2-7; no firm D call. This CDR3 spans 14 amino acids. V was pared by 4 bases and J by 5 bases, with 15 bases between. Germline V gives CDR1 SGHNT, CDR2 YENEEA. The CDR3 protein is CASSSRNDGDEQYF. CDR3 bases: TGTGCCAGCAGCTCGCGAAATGACGGCGACGAGCAGTACTTC. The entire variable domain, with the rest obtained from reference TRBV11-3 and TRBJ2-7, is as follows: EAGVVQSPRYKIIEKKQPVAFWCNPISGHNTLYWYLQNLGQGPELLIRYENEEAVDDSQLPKDRFSAERLKGVDSTLKIQPAELGDSAVYLCASSSRNDGDEQYFGPGTRLTVT.

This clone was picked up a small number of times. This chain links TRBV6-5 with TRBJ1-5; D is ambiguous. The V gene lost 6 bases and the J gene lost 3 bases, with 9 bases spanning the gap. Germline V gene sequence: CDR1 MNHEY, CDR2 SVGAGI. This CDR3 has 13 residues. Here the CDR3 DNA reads TGTGCCAGCAGGTACGGTGACAATCAGCCCCAGCATTTT. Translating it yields CASRYGDNQPQHF.

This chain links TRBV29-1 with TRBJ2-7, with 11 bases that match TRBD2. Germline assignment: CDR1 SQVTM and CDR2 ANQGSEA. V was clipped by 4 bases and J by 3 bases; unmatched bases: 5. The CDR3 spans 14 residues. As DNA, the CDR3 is TGCAGCGTTGGACTAGCGGGACGCCTCTACGAGCAGTACTTC. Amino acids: CSVGLAGRLYEQYF.

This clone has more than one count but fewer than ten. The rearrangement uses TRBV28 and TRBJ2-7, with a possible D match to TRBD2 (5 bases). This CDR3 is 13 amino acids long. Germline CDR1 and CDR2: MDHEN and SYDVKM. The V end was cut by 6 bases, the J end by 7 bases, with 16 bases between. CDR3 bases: TGTGCCAGCAGATCGTTAGCGTCGGGAGAGCAGTACTTC. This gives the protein CASRSLASGEQYF.

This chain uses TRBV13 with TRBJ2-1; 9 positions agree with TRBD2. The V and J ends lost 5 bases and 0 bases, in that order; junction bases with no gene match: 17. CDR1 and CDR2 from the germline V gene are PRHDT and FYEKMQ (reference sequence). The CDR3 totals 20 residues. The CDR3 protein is CASSEWGRLAGLSSYNEQFF. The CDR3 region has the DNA TGTGCCAGCAGCGAATGGGGACGGCTAGCGGGGTTGAGCTCCTACAATGAGCAGTTCTTC.

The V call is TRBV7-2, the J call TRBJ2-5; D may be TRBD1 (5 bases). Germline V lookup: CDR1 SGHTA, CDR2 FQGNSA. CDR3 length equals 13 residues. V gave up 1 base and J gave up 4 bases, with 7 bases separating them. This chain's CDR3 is CASSLVQGETQYF. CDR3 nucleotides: TGTGCCAGCAGCTTAGTCCAGGGAGAGACCCAGTACTTC.

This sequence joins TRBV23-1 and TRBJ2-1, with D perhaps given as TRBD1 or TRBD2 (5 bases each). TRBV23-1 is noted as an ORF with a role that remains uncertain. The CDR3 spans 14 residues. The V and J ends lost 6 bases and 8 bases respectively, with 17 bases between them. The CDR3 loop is CASRMGVSVDEQFF. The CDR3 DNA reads TGCGCCAGCAGAATGGGGGTTTCCGTAGATGAGCAGTTCTTC.

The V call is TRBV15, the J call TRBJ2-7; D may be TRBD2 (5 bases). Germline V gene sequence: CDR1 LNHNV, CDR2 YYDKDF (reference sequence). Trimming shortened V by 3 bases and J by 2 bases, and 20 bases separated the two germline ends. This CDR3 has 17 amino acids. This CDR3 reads CATSRSFGVRQTYEQYF. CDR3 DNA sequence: TGTGCCACCAGCAGGAGCTTCGGGGTGAGGCAAACCTACGAGCAGTACTTC.

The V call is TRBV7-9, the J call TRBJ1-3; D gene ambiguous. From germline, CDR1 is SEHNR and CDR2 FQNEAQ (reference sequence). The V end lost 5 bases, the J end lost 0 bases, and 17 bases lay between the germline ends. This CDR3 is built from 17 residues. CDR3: CASSHLGGANSGNTIYF. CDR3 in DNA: TGTGCCAGCAGCCACTTAGGTGGAGCGAACTCTGGAAACACCATATATTTT.

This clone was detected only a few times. The CDR3 loop is CAIGVNTYNEQFF. The CDR3 DNA reads as TGTGCCATCGGAGTGAACACATACAATGAGCAGTTCTTC. The gene calls are TRBV2 and TRBJ2-1, with no clear D. Germline values: CDR1 SNHLY, CDR2 FYNNEI. The CDR3 loop spans 13 amino acids. The ends were cut back, 10 bases at V and 4 bases at J, with 14 bases in the middle. Drawing the rest from reference TRBV2 and TRBJ2-1, the complete variable domain is EPEVTQTPSHQVTQMGQEVILRCVPISNHLYFYWYRQILGQKVEFLVSFYNNEISEKSEIFDDQFSVERPDGSNFTLKIRSTKLEDSAMYFCAIGVNTYNEQFFGPGTRLTVL.

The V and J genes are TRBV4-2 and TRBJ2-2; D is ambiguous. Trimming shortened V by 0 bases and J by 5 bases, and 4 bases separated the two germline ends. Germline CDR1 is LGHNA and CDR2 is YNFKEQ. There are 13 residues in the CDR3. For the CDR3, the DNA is TGTGCCAGCAGCCAAGAATTAACCGGGGAGCTGTTTTTT. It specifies CASSQELTGELFF.

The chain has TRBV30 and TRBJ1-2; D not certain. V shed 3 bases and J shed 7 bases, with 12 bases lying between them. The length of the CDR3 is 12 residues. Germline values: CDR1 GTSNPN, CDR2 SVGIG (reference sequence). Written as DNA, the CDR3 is TGTGCCTGGAGCCGACAAAGCGGTGGCTACACCTTC. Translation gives CAWSRQSGGYTF.

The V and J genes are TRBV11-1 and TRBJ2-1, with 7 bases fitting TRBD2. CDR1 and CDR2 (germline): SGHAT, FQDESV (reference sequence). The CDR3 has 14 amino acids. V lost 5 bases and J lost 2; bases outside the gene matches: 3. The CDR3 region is CASSQSGTYNEQFF. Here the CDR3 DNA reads TGTGCCAGCAGCCAAAGCGGGACCTACAATGAGCAGTTCTTC.

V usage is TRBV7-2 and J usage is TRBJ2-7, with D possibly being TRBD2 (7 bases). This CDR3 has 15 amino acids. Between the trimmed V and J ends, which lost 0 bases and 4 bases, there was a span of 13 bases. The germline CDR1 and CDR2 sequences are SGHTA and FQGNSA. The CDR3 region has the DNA TGTGCCAGCAGCTTAGCGGGGGGGCGGATTTACGAGCAGTACTTC. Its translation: CASSLAGGRIYEQYF.

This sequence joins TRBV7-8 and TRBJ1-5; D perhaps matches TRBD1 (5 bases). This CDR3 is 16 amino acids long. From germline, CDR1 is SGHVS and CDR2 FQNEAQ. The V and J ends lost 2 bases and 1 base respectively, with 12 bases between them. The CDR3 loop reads CASSLRRWGSNQPQHF. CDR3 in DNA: TGTGCCAGCAGCTTACGTCGTTGGGGGAGCAATCAGCCCCAGCATTTT.